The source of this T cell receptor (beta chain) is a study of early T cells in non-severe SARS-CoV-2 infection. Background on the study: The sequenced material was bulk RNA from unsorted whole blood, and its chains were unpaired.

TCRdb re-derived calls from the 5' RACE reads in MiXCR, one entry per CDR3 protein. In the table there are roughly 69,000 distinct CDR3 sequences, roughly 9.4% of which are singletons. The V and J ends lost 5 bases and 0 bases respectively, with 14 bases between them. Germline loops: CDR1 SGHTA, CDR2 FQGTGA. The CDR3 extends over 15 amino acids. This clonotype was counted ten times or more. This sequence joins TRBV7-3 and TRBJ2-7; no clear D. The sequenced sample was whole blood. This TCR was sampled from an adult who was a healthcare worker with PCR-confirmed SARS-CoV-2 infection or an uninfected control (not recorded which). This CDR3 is CASSLPQKPSYEQYF. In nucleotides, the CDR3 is TGTGCCAGCAGCCTACCACAGAAACCCTCCTACGAGCAGTACTTC.